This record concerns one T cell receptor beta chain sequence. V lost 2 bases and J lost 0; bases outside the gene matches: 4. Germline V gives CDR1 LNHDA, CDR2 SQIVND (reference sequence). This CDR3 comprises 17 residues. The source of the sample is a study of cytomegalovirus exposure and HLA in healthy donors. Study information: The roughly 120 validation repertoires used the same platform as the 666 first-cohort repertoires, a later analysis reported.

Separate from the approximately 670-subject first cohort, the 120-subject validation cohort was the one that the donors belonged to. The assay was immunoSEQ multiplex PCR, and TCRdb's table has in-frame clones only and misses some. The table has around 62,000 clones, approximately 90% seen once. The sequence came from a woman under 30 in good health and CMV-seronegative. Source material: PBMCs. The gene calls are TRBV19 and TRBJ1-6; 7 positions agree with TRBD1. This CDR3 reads CASSISWDSSYNSPLHF. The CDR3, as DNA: TGTGCCAGTAGTATAAGTTGGGACAGCTCCTATAATTCACCCCTCCACTTT.